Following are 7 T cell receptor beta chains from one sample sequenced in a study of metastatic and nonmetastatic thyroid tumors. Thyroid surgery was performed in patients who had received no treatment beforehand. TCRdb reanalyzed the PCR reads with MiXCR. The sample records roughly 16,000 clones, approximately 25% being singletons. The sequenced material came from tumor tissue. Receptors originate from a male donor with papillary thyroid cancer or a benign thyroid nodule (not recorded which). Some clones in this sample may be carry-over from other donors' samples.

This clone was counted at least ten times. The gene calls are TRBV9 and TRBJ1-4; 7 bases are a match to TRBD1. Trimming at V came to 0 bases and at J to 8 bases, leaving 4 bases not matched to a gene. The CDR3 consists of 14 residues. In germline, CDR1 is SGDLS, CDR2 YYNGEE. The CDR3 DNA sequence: TGTGCCAGCAGCGTAGGAGGGGGCAGGGAAAAACTGTTTTTT. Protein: CASSVGGGREKLFF. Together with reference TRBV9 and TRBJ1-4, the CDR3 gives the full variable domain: DSGVTQTPKHLITATGQRVTLRCSPRSGDLSVYWYQQSLDQGLQFLIQYYNGEERAKGNILERFSAQQFPDLHSELNLSSLELGDSALYFCASSVGGGREKLFFGSGTQLSVL.

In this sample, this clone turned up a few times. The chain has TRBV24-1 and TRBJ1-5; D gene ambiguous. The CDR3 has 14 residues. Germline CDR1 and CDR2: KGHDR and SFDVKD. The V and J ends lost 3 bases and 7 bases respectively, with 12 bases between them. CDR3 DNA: TGTGCCACCAGTGATGGCCCAGTGTCCCAGCCCCAGCATTTT. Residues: CATSDGPVSQPQHF.

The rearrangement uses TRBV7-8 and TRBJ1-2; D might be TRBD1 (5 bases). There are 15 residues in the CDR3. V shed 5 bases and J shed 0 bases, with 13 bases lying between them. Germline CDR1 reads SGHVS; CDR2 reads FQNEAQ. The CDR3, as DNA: TGTGCCAGCAGCGGAAGACAGAGCTCTAACTATGGCTACACCTTC. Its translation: CASSGRQSSNYGYTF. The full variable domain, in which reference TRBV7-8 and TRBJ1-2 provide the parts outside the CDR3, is GAGVSQSPRYKVAKRGQDVALRCDPISGHVSLFWYQQALGQGPEFLTYFQNEAQLDKSGLPSDRFFAERPEGSVSTLKIQRTQQEDSAVYLCASSGRQSSNYGYTFGSGTRLTVV.

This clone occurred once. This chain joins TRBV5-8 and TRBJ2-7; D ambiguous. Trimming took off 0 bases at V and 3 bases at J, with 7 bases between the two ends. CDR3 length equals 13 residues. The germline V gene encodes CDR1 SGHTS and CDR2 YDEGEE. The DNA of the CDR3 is TGTGCCAGCAGCTTGGTGGGTTTCTACGAGCAGTACTTC. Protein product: CASSLVGFYEQYF.

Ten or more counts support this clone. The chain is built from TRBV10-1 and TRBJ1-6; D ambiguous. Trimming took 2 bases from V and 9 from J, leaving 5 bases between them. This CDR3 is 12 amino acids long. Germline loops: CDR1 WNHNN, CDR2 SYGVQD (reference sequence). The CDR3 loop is CASSEGGSPLHF. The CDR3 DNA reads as TGCGCCAGCAGTGAGGGAGGTTCACCCCTCCACTTT.

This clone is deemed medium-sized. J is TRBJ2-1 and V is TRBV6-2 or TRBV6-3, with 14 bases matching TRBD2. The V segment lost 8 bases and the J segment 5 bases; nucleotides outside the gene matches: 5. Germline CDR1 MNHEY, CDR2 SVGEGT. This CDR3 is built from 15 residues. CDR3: CASGLGLAGDNEQFF. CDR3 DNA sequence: TGTGCCAGCGGACTGGGACTAGCGGGGGACAATGAGCAGTTCTTC.

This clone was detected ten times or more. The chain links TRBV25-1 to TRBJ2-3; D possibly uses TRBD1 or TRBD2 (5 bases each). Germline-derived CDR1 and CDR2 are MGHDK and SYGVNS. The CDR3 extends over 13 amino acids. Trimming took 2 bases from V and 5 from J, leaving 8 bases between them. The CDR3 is CASSEGGKDTQYF. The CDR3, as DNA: TGTGCCAGCAGTGAAGGGGGTAAAGATACGCAGTATTTT.